Described below is a single T cell receptor (beta chain) sequence and its context. Its specificity is not known. Germline lookup yields CDR1 GTSNPN and CDR2 SVGIG (reference sequence). This CDR3 has 19 residues. The ends lost 0 bases at V and 0 bases at J; junction bases unmatched: 10. This record belongs to a study of OX40 agonist ivuxolimab in advanced cancers. Study-level background: From roughly 20 to 85 years was the age range, with a mean of approximately 63 years, and approximately 80% were male. Having had anti-PD-1, anti-PD-L1 or anti-CTLA-4 therapy before was allowed, and around 44% had some. Study results and limitations: Also showing low normalized T-cell clonal expansion were some of the nonresponders. Clonal expansion from baseline to week 6 occurred in both CD4+ and CD8+ T cells.

Assay: immunoSEQ multiplex PCR; the TCRdb copy retains only in-frame clones and omits some. The sample holds 60,000 to 75,000 clones, 80% to 95% seen once. The chain couples TRBV30 to TRBJ2-6; 8 nucleotides match TRBD1. This material consisted of CD4+ or CD8+ T cells sorted from blood, taken in a trial of the OX40 agonist ivuxolimab. The sequence was obtained from an adult with an advanced solid tumor such as melanoma, head and neck, liver or kidney cancer. The chain's CDR3 is CAWSVDRDQGGSGANVLTF. CDR3 bases: TGTGCCTGGAGTGTGGACAGGGACCAAGGCGGCTCTGGGGCCAACGTCCTGACTTTC. The full variable domain, its missing parts supplied by reference TRBV30 and TRBJ2-6, is SQTIHQWPATLVQPVGSPLSLECTVEGTSNPNLYWYRQAAGRGLQLLFYSVGIGQISSEVPQNLSASRPQDRQFILSSKKLLLSDSGFYLCAWSVDRDQGGSGANVLTFGAGSRLTVL.